Listed below are T cell receptor beta chains from one sample, sequenced in a study of T-cell reconstitution after alpha-beta-depleted transplantation in children. MiXCR was run by TCRdb on the PCR reads, yielding one entry per CDR3 protein. The profile shows about 460,000 distinct CDR3 sequences, under 15% of them singletons. Sequenced here: PBMCs from the stem cell graft donor, sampled from the stem cell graft. These receptors all come from a human donor who donated a stem cell graft to a child with combined immunodeficiency. CDR3s include the opening cysteine and the closing phenylalanine or tryptophan. Fields, in order: clone size, J gene, V gene, D gene, CDR3 protein, CDR3 DNA. A D gene is named only where the DNA matches it firmly. The size entry is marked missing in some rows and otherwise reads once, few, many or a size class.

clone size: few; J gene: TRBJ1-2; V gene: TRBV25-1; D gene: NA; CDR3 protein: CASSGGTVTSGYTF; CDR3 DNA: TGTGCCAGCAGTGGGGGCACGGTTACTTCTGGCTACACCTTC
clone size: few; J gene: TRBJ1-3; V gene: TRBV5-6; D gene: NA; CDR3 protein: CASSLLRVYGHSGNTIYF; CDR3 DNA: TGTGCCAGCAGCTTGTTGCGTGTCTACGGACACTCTGGAAACACCATATATTTT
clone size: NA; J gene: TRBJ1-2; V gene: TRBV7-8; D gene: NA; CDR3 protein: CASSRYRYGYTF; CDR3 DNA: TGTGCCAGCAGCCGGTACCGCTATGGCTACACCTTC
clone size: many; J gene: TRBJ1-2; V gene: TRBV25-1; D gene: NA; CDR3 protein: CASSEDSRRGYTF; CDR3 DNA: TGTGCCAGCAGTGAGGACAGTCGGAGGGGCTACACCTTC
clone size: NA; J gene: TRBJ1-6; V gene: TRBV10-3; D gene: NA; CDR3 protein: CAISTTDYNSPLHF; CDR3 DNA: TGTGCCATCTCGACGACGGACTATAATTCACCCCTCCACTTT
clone size: NA; J gene: TRBJ2-4; V gene: TRBV5-1; D gene: NA; CDR3 protein: CASSLAAQGIQYF; CDR3 DNA: TGCGCCAGCAGCTTGGCCGCACAAGGCATTCAGTACTTC
clone size: few; J gene: TRBJ1-3; V gene: TRBV6-5; D gene: NA; CDR3 protein: CASKTAGNTIYF; CDR3 DNA: TGTGCCAGCAAGACAGCTGGAAACACCATATATTTT
clone size: NA; J gene: TRBJ1-1; V gene: TRBV12-3/TRBV12-4; D gene: TRBD1; CDR3 protein: CASSITGGTEAFF; CDR3 DNA: TGTGCCAGCAGCATTACAGGGGGCACTGAAGCTTTCTTT
clone size: many; J gene: TRBJ1-2; V gene: TRBV27; D gene: NA; CDR3 protein: CASSLGGREAYGYTF; CDR3 DNA: TGTGCCAGCAGTTTAGGAGGGAGGGAGGCCTATGGCTACACCTTC
clone size: NA; J gene: TRBJ2-7; V gene: TRBV2; D gene: TRBD1; CDR3 protein: CASRKDRSSYNEQYF; CDR3 DNA: TGTGCCAGCAGAAAGGACAGGAGCTCCTACAATGAGCAGTACTTC
clone size: few; J gene: TRBJ2-7; V gene: TRBV30; D gene: NA; CDR3 protein: CAWSLEVATEQYF; CDR3 DNA: TGTGCCTGGAGTTTGGAGGTTGCTACGGAGCAGTACTTC
clone size: NA; J gene: TRBJ2-3; V gene: TRBV29-1; D gene: NA; CDR3 protein: CSAISGGRSTDTQYF; CDR3 DNA: TGCAGCGCTATATCAGGGGGGAGGAGCACAGATACGCAGTATTTT
clone size: few; J gene: TRBJ2-7; V gene: TRBV12-3/TRBV12-4; D gene: NA; CDR3 protein: CASRDPGVSGEQYF; CDR3 DNA: TGTGCCAGCAGGGATCCTGGGGTGTCGGGAGAGCAGTACTTC
clone size: few; J gene: TRBJ2-7; V gene: TRBV2; D gene: NA; CDR3 protein: CASSTSLRTEQYF; CDR3 DNA: TGTGCCAGCAGTACCTCTTTACGTACCGAGCAGTACTTC
clone size: many; J gene: TRBJ2-2; V gene: TRBV20-1; D gene: NA; CDR3 protein: CSATDGGTGELFF; CDR3 DNA: TGCAGTGCTACGGACGGGGGTACCGGGGAGCTGTTTTTT
clone size: many; J gene: TRBJ1-5; V gene: TRBV12-3/TRBV12-4; D gene: NA; CDR3 protein: CASSPTSYSNQPQHF; CDR3 DNA: TGTGCCAGCAGTCCGACAAGTTATAGCAATCAGCCCCAGCATTTT